The 9 T cell receptor beta chains reported below all come from one sample, sequenced in a study of T-cell reconstitution after alpha-beta-depleted transplantation in children. Preparation of the TCRbeta library involved a method that used unique molecular identifiers. A single record per CDR3 protein comes from TCRdb applying MiXCR to the PCR reads. The repertoire holds 260,000 or so distinct CDR3 sequences, with around 13% as singletons. Sequencing was performed on PBMCs from the stem cell graft donor, taken from the stem cell graft. The receptor source for this set is a human donor who donated a stem cell graft to a child with acute lymphoblastic leukemia.

This clonotype was observed at least ten times. The V call is TRBV20-1, the J call TRBJ2-1; 7 bases are shared with TRBD1. With V trimmed by 3 bases and J by 3 bases, 5 bases remained unmatched. Germline V gene data show CDR1 as DFQATT and CDR2 as SNEGSKA (reference sequence). The CDR3 covers 14 residues. The CDR3 region has the DNA TGCAGTGCTAGGGGGGACAGAGACTACAATGAGCAGTTCTTC. Protein sequence: CSARGDRDYNEQFF.

The sample holds many counts of this clonotype. This chain uses TRBV4-3 with TRBJ2-1; D might be TRBD2 (5 bases). V was clipped by 2 bases and J by 2 bases, with 10 bases between them. Germline V CDR1 and CDR2: LGHNA, YSLEER. The CDR3 length is 15 residues. Here the CDR3 reads CASSQSWEPYNEQFF. The DNA for the CDR3 is TGCGCCAGCAGCCAATCGTGGGAGCCCTACAATGAGCAGTTCTTC.

The genes are TRBV13 and TRBJ1-1, with a tentative D call TRBD1 (6 bases). Germline V gene data show CDR1 as PRHDT and CDR2 as FYEKMQ (reference sequence). V was pared by 1 base and J by 6 bases, with 18 bases between. The CDR3 is 16 amino acids. CDR3 residues: CASSLDRQAYMAEAFF. In nucleotides, the CDR3 is TGTGCCAGCAGCTTAGATAGACAGGCTTATATGGCTGAAGCTTTCTTT.

This clonotype came up a few times. The chain carries TRBV10-3 and TRBJ2-6; no reliable D call. The CDR3 consists of 14 residues. Germline V CDR1 and CDR2: ENHRY, SYGVKD. The V gene lost 2 bases and the J gene lost 4 bases, with 6 bases spanning the gap. CDR3 sequence reads: CAISEGYGANVLTF. The DNA for the CDR3 is TGTGCCATCAGTGAGGGTTACGGGGCCAACGTCCTGACTTTC.

This clonotype was picked up many times. The rearrangement links TRBV28 to TRBJ2-5; 9 bases align to TRBD2. Per the germline V gene, CDR1 is MDHEN and CDR2 is SYDVKM. This CDR3 contains 16 residues. The trim removed 6 bases at V and 0 bases at J, leaving 8 bases unmatched. The CDR3 DNA reads TGTGCCAGCAGCTCAGGACTAGCGAAGTACCAAGAGACCCAGTACTTC. Translating it yields CASSSGLAKYQETQYF.

This clonotype showed up many times. The V and J genes are TRBV15 and TRBJ2-3; D gene unclear. The CDR3 is 12 residues long. Per the germline V gene, CDR1 is LNHNV and CDR2 is YYDKDF (reference sequence). Trimming removed 5 bases from V and 6 bases from J, with 9 bases in between. Here the CDR3 DNA reads TGTGCCACCAGCCTGGGTGTTGATACGCAGTATTTT. Translating it yields CATSLGVDTQYF.

Comment on this clonotype: A much larger clone lies one base from this, so it may be a read error. This chain connects TRBV12-3 or TRBV12-4 to TRBJ1-1; 7 bases fit TRBD1. This CDR3 has 13 residues. For the CDR3, the DNA is TGTGCCAGCAGTCCGGGACAGCCAACTGAAGCTCTCTTT. Its protein is CASSPGQPTEALF.

This clonotype has ten or more counts. The chain combines TRBV10-3 with TRBJ2-1; TRBD2 agrees at 11 bases. Trimming took 6 bases from V and 4 from J; bases not matched to a gene: 8. CDR1 and CDR2 from the germline V gene are ENHRY and SYGVKD. The CDR3 is made up of 16 amino acids. The CDR3 DNA follows: TGTGCCATCAGGGGTGCTAGCGGGAGGTTTTACAATGAGCAGTTCTTC. Protein sequence: CAIRGASGRFYNEQFF.

This clonotype occurred many times. V and J are TRBV10-3 and TRBJ1-4, with D perhaps TRBD1 (6 bases). The length of the CDR3 is 14 residues. Per germline, CDR1 ENHRY and CDR2 SYGVKD. V dropped 6 bases and J dropped 5 bases, with 13 bases sitting between them. In nucleotides, the CDR3 is TGTGCCATCAGGGAGGGGGTCCAGAATGAAAAACTGTTTTTT. Translated: CAIREGVQNEKLFF.